This T cell receptor beta chain came from a study of T-cell memory formation after mild COVID-19. Whole-study context: In these data, TCR clusters were largely donor specific. Study-wide results and limits: There was a balanced CD4/CD8 profile in clones contracting day 15 to 85, and later expanders leaned CD4+. Those CD4+ clones that contracted were mainly in CM and EM (CD8+ ones in EMRA). The pre-infection memory compartment contained some responding clones, suggesting cross-reactive memory joined.

This clonotype has a single count. Its specificity is unknown. TCRdb itself ran the 5' RACE reads through MiXCR, one entry per CDR3 protein. Seen here are over 300,000 distinct CDR3 sequences, 20% to 25% observed once, and the top ten hold about 21%. V lost 5 bases and J 7 bases, leaving 12 bases between the germline ends. Germline V gene lookup returns CDR1 LGHNA and CDR2 YSLEER. The CDR3 covers 13 residues. The receptor comes from a young man who had mild COVID-19 (a few samples of this study predate the infection). Cell type and time point are not known. This chain uses TRBV4-3 with TRBJ2-1; D is uncertain. Sequencing was done on a sample of PBMCs or a T cell subset sorted from them (not recorded which). The CDR3 DNA reads TGCGCCAGCAGCTTGGATCGGTGGAATGAGCAGTTCTTC. Protein: CASSLDRWNEQFF.